This entry lists 26 T cell receptor beta chains sequenced from one sample in a study of spatial heterogeneity in lung cancer. Study results and caveats: Tumoral mutation counts were tracked by counts of expanded intratumoral alpha and beta TCRs.

This sample's time point: sample taken at primary tumor resection. These TCRs are of unknown antigen specificity. MiXCR, run by TCRdb on the 5' RACE reads, gives a single entry per CDR3 protein. The sample records over 5,500 distinct CDR3 sequences, about 16% being singletons. The sample in question was lung tumor tissue, obtained at surgery. These TCRs come from a male donor with early-stage non-small cell lung cancer.

Regarding this clonotype: This beta chain was picked up by a library intended for alpha chains and is off target, so its count carries little meaning. The J gene is TRBJ2-7, the V gene TRBV9; 13 bases are a match to TRBD2. CDR1 SGDLS and CDR2 YYNGEE come from the germline V gene. The ends lost 3 bases at V and 7 bases at J; junction bases unmatched: 10. The length of the CDR3 is 16 residues. CDR3 nucleotides: TGTGCCAGCAGCGCCCGGACTAGCGGGAGTCTCGGGGAGCAGTACTTC. Translation: CASSARTSGSLGEQYF.

Concerning this clonotype: Within a library made for alpha chains, this beta chain is off target, and its count is uninformative. The CDR3 DNA is TGTGCCAGCAGTTACCGCGGGAGCTCCTACAATGAGCAGTTCTTC. Its protein is CASSYRGSSYNEQFF. The chain couples TRBV6-2 or TRBV6-3 to TRBJ2-1, with 7 positions matching TRBD2. Germline trimming cut 2 bases from V and 0 bases from J; bases unmatched to any gene: 1. Germline V gene sequence: CDR1 MNHEY, CDR2 SVGEGT. This CDR3 comprises 15 residues.

This clonotype was counted only a few times. Because this beta chain is a stray read in a library intended to capture alpha chains, its abundance should not be given much weight. V and J are TRBV27 and TRBJ2-3, with D perhaps TRBD1 or TRBD2 (5 bases each). Between the trimmed V and J ends, which lost 6 bases and 5 bases, there was a span of 24 bases. CDR1 MNHEY and CDR2 SMNVEV come from the germline V gene (reference sequence). This CDR3 has 17 residues. The chain's CDR3 is CASRTLGTVGRRDTQYF. CDR3 in DNA: TGTGCCAGCAGGACCCTGGGGACCGTGGGCAGGAGAGATACGCAGTATTTT.

This clonotype was observed at least ten times. This beta chain is off target for a library built for alpha chains, so its abundance means little. The chain is built from TRBV5-6 and TRBJ2-5, with TRBD2 as a possible D gene (5 bases). V was trimmed by 3 bases and J by 5 bases, leaving 14 bases between them. This CDR3 is built from 14 residues. Germline V gene data show CDR1 as SGHDT and CDR2 as YYEEEE. CDR3 DNA sequence: TGTGCCAGCAGCTCAAGTAGCGTGCGGGAGACCCAGTACTTC. Its translation: CASSSSSVRETQYF. The full variable domain, rest sourced from reference TRBV5-6 and TRBJ2-5, is DAGVTQSPTHLIKTRGQQVTLRCSPKSGHDTVSWYQQALGQGPQFIFQYYEEEERQRGNFPDRFSGHQFPNYSSELNVNALLLGDSALYLCASSSSSVRETQYFGPGTRLLVL.

Worth noting for this clonotype: One end of the junction is discordant with germline, which a read error may explain. Little can be read into the size of this beta chain, an off-target read in a library designed for alpha chains. CDR3 bases: TGTGCCAGCAGCTTAAAACGGAGGGGACAGTCCTACAATGAGCAGCTCTTC. Translating gives CASSLKRRGQSYNEQLF. This sequence joins TRBV7-3 and TRBJ2-1, with D tentatively TRBD1 (7 bases). Germline values: CDR1 SGHTA, CDR2 FQGTGA. CDR3 length equals 17 residues.

By frequency in the sample, this clonotype is medium-sized. This beta chain slipped into a library made for alpha chains as a stray read, so its size is not meaningful. The V call is TRBV9, the J call TRBJ1-3; D ambiguous. The CDR3 sequence is 16 residues long. V was shortened by 0 bases and J by 1 base, with 11 bases between the two germline ends. Per the germline V gene, CDR1 is SGDLS and CDR2 is YYNGEE. The CDR3 bases are TGTGCCAGCAGCGTAGGACTTATGCGGTCTGGAAACACCATATATTTT. Translating it yields CASSVGLMRSGNTIYF.

By proportion, this clonotype is medium-sized. Little can be read into the size of this beta chain, an off-target read in a library designed for alpha chains. J is TRBJ2-1 and V is TRBV7-8; D call uncertain. Germline lookup yields CDR1 SGHVS and CDR2 FQNEAQ. V lost 2 bases to trimming and J lost 2 bases, with 4 bases between them. The CDR3 has 13 amino acids. The CDR3 bases are TGTGCCAGCAGCTTAAGGCCCTACAATGAGCAGTTCTTC. Translation: CASSLRPYNEQFF.

This clonotype is labeled medium-sized. Being off target in a library aimed at alpha chains, this beta chain has a size of little meaning. The chain uses TRBV20-1 and TRBJ1-1; D remains unclear. This CDR3 comprises 13 residues. Germline V gives CDR1 DFQATT, CDR2 SNEGSKA (reference sequence). Trimming took 1 base from V and 1 from J, leaving 7 bases between them. For the CDR3, the DNA is TGCAGTGCTAGAGTTCCGGGGAACACTGAAGCTTTCTTT. Its translation: CSARVPGNTEAFF.

As regards this clonotype: Being off target in a library aimed at alpha chains, this beta chain has a size of little meaning. This CDR3 is CATSGGGAGDRYNEQFF. CDR3 DNA: TGTGCCACCAGTGGGGGGGGAGCGGGAGATCGCTACAATGAGCAGTTCTTC. The chain links TRBV24-1 to TRBJ2-1, with TRBD2 identical over 8 bases. Per germline, CDR1 KGHDR and CDR2 SFDVKD. This CDR3 spans 17 amino acids. V gave up 5 bases and J gave up 3 bases; unmatched junction bases: 11.

This clonotype counts as medium-sized. This beta chain was picked up by a library intended for alpha chains and is off target, so its count carries little meaning. This chain joins TRBV7-3 and TRBJ1-2, with D unresolved. Trimming pared 0 bases from V and 13 bases from J, leaving 15 bases between. This CDR3 has 13 amino acids. Germline V gene lookup returns CDR1 SGHTA and CDR2 FQGTGA. The CDR3 sequence: CASSLTDDTGLTF. As DNA, the CDR3 is TGTGCCAGCAGCTTAACCGATGACACCGGTCTCACCTTC.

With respect to this clonotype: Because this beta chain is a stray read in a library intended to capture alpha chains, its abundance should not be given much weight. This chain joins TRBV9 and TRBJ1-3; D gene unclear. CDR3 length: 15 amino acids. Germline loops: CDR1 SGDLS, CDR2 YYNGEE. V was clipped by 4 bases and J by 4 bases, with 15 bases between them. The CDR3 nucleotides are TGTGCCAGCAGCCCTCAGGTAGCTCTCGGAAACACCATATATTTT. It encodes CASSPQVALGNTIYF.

A note on this clonotype: This beta chain was picked up by a library intended for alpha chains and is off target, so its count carries little meaning. The chain recombines TRBV29-1 with TRBJ1-1; tentative D call: TRBD1 (5 bases). The V gene's germline CDR1 is SQVTM and CDR2 ANQGSEA. CDR3 length: 13 residues. The ends were cut back, 6 bases at V and 0 bases at J, with 11 bases in the middle. The CDR3 region has the DNA TGCAGCGTCGGAGGACAAATGAACACTGAAGCTTTCTTT. Translation gives CSVGGQMNTEAFF.

In its sample, this clonotype ranks as large. This beta chain represents an off-target read in a library built for alpha chains; its size is of limited meaning. J is TRBJ2-2 and V is TRBV29-1, with D maybe TRBD1 (6 bases). Trimming removed 4 bases at V and 4 bases at J, with 13 bases between. The V gene's germline CDR1 is SQVTM and CDR2 ANQGSEA. The CDR3 length is 14 residues. CDR3 sequence: CSVAGGQTTGELFF. The DNA of the CDR3 is TGCAGCGTTGCCGGTGGACAGACCACCGGGGAGCTGTTTTTT.

As concerns this clonotype: This beta chain is an off-target read within a library intended for alpha chains, so its frequency means little. This rearrangement joins TRBV7-6 to TRBJ2-3; D perhaps matches TRBD2 (5 bases). V dropped 5 bases and J dropped 5 bases, with 8 bases sitting between them. Germline loops: CDR1 SGHVS, CDR2 FNYEAQ. CDR3 length equals 12 residues. CDR3 sequence reads: CASSARGDTQYF. The DNA for the CDR3 is TGTGCCAGCAGCGCCCGGGGAGATACGCAGTATTTT.

This clonotype is termed medium-sized. Since the library was made to target alpha chains, this beta chain is a stray read and its abundance is not meaningful. The chain links TRBV12-3 or TRBV12-4 to TRBJ1-1; D perhaps matches TRBD1 (6 bases). The CDR3 totals 13 residues. V was shortened by 5 bases and J by 6 bases, with 13 bases between the two germline ends. CDR3 nucleotides: TGTGCCAGCAGTCCGCAGGGGAGAGCTGAAGCTTTCTTT. It translates to CASSPQGRAEAFF.

Sample share makes this clonotype medium-sized. This beta chain is an unintended read in a library built for alpha chains; its size means little. The J gene is TRBJ2-1, the V gene TRBV19; D is perhaps TRBD1 (5 bases). This CDR3 is built from 12 residues. Per the germline V gene, CDR1 is LNHDA and CDR2 is SQIVND (reference sequence). The ends were cut back, 4 bases at V and 9 bases at J, with 10 bases in the middle. The CDR3 protein is CASSTGLGEQFF. CDR3 coding DNA: TGTGCCAGTAGTACAGGGTTAGGTGAGCAGTTCTTC.

This clonotype was seen repeatedly, ten times or more. This beta chain represents an off-target read in a library built for alpha chains; its size is of limited meaning. The V gene is TRBV11-3, the J gene TRBJ2-3; TRBD1 matches at 7 bases. Germline values: CDR1 SGHNT, CDR2 YENEEA. The ends lost 0 bases at V and 11 bases at J; junction bases unmatched: 8. The CDR3 has 14 amino acids. The CDR3 DNA reads TGTGCCAGCAGCTTAGATATCGGTCGGACAGGGCAGTATTTT. This encodes CASSLDIGRTGQYF.

By sample share, this clonotype is medium-sized. A library made for alpha chains picked up this beta chain off target, so its size means little. The V and J genes are TRBV11-3 and TRBJ2-1; D may be TRBD2 (6 bases). The CDR3 is 14 amino acids. V was cut by 5 bases and J by 12 bases, with 20 bases left in between. Germline CDR1 reads SGHNT; CDR2 reads YENEEA. Here the CDR3 DNA reads TGTGCCAGCAGCCTAGGAGGGTCCATCAGTGGGCAGTTCTTC. It is translated as CASSLGGSISGQFF.

By sample share, this clonotype is medium-sized. The library was designed around alpha chains, so this beta chain is a stray read whose abundance carries little weight. V usage is TRBV7-2 and J usage is TRBJ2-7, with unresolved D. V lost 3 bases and J 0 bases, leaving 9 bases between the germline ends. The CDR3 spans 14 residues. Germline V gives CDR1 SGHTA, CDR2 FQGNSA. The CDR3 protein is CASSFLWASYEQYF. DNA for the CDR3: TGTGCCAGCAGCTTTCTATGGGCCTCCTACGAGCAGTACTTC.

Notes on this clonotype: Found in a library prepared for alpha chains, this beta chain is an off-target read, and its abundance has little meaning. This chain connects TRBV10-3 to TRBJ2-2, with 10 bases matching TRBD2. Germline-derived CDR1 and CDR2 are ENHRY and SYGVKD. The CDR3 totals 15 residues. J gave up 4 bases and V 6 bases, and 5 bases lay outside the gene matches. The CDR3 is CAISSSGSPTGELFF. In nucleotides, the CDR3 is TGTGCCATCAGCTCTAGCGGGAGTCCCACCGGGGAGCTGTTTTTT.

This clonotype was seen only a few times. For a library built for alpha chains, this beta chain is a stray read; little rests on its size. CDR3 in amino acids: CASSFNYEQYF. In DNA, the CDR3 is TGTGCCAGCAGCTTCAACTACGAGCAGTACTTC. The chain recombines TRBV3-1 with TRBJ2-7; the D is unclear. This CDR3 is 11 amino acids long. The germline V gene has CDR1 LGHDT and CDR2 YNNKEL (reference sequence). V was cut by 5 bases and J by 3 bases, with 5 bases left in between.

Judged by abundance, this clonotype is medium-sized (0.01 to 0.1%). The library was built for alpha chains, so this beta chain is an off-target read and its size means little. The chain links TRBV24-1 to TRBJ2-1; D is possibly TRBD1 (5 bases). V gave up 5 bases and J gave up 6 bases, with 16 bases separating them. The CDR3 is made up of 15 amino acids. Germline assignment: CDR1 KGHDR and CDR2 SFDVKD. CDR3 nucleotide sequence: TGTGCCACCAGTGCCGACAGTAATCAGGTCAATGAGCAGTTCTTC. It yields the protein CATSADSNQVNEQFF.

Relative to its sample, this clonotype is medium-sized. Mismatch with germline at one junction end may stem from a read error. Within a library made for alpha chains, this beta chain is off target, and its count is uninformative. The chain carries TRBV7-7 and TRBJ2-1; TRBD2 aligns across 9 bases. The CDR3 covers 15 residues. Germline V gene data show CDR1 as SSHAT and CDR2 as FNYEAQ (reference sequence). CDR3 sequence (DNA): TGTGCTAGCAGCTTAGGGCGGGGGGGCCACAATGAGCAGTTCTTC. Translation: CASSLGRGGHNEQFF.

This clonotype was observed many times. Being off target in a library aimed at alpha chains, this beta chain has a size of little meaning. The V and J genes are TRBV5-4 and TRBJ2-2; D is ambiguous. CDR1 is SGHNT and CDR2 is YYREEE in the germline V gene (reference sequence). Trimming removed 6 bases at V and 0 bases at J, with 9 bases between. This CDR3 has 14 amino acids. The CDR3 here is CASIDPSNTGELFF. CDR3 DNA sequence: TGTGCCAGCATAGACCCCTCGAACACCGGGGAGCTGTTTTTT.

About this clonotype: This may stem from a read error, because a much larger clone lies one nucleotide away. Little can be read into the size of this beta chain, an off-target read in a library designed for alpha chains. CDR3: CSASGGAETQYF. The CDR3 bases are TGCAGTGCTAGCGGGGGGGCAGAAACGCAGTATTTT. This chain joins TRBV20-1 and TRBJ2-3, with 8 bases aligning to TRBD2. The CDR3 contains 12 residues. Germline V lookup: CDR1 DFQATT, CDR2 SNEGSKA (reference sequence).

By proportion, this clonotype is medium-sized. Being off target in a library aimed at alpha chains, this beta chain has a size of little meaning. This rearrangement joins TRBV7-2 to TRBJ1-1, with a tentative D call TRBD1 (6 bases). Trimming left V 3 bases short and J 4 bases short, with 15 bases between. The germline V gene has CDR1 SGHTA and CDR2 FQGNSA. CDR3 length: 15 amino acids. In DNA form, the CDR3 reads TGTGCCAGCAGCTTTTCGGACAGCCTGGGCACTGAAGCTTTCTTT. Its protein product is CASSFSDSLGTEAFF.